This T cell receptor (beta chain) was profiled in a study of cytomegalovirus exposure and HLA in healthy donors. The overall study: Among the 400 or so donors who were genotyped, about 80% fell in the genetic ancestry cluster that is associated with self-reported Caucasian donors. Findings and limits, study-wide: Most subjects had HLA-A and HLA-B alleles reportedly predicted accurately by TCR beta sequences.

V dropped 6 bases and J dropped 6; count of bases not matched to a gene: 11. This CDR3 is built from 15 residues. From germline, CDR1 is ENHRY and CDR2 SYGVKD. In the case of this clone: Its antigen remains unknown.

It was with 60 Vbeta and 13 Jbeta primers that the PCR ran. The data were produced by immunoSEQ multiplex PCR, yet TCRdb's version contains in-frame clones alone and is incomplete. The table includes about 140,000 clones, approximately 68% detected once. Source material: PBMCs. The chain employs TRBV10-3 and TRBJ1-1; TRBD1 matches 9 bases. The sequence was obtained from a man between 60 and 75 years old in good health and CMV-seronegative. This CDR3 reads CAIRPGQGKWAEAFF. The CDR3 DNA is TGTGCCATCAGACCGGGACAGGGTAAATGGGCTGAAGCTTTCTTT.